The T cell receptor (beta chain) under discussion was sequenced for a study of blood T cell repertoires in COVID-19 (dated by TCRdb to 2019 to 2021). Regarding the study in general: The collaborator samples originated in the United States, Italy and Spain and spanned the acute and convalescent phases of COVID-19. The material from the prospective study consisted of cDNA or gDNA derived from T cells, B-cell-depleted T cells, or PBMCs. Subjects who had been exposed to COVID-19, were actively infected with it, or had recovered from it provided the deeply sampled blood TCRbeta repertoires that made up the dataset. The repertoires were released in a freely available public database meant as a resource for research on the immune response to SARS-CoV-2. The samples were drawn from the first 160 participants of the ongoing ImmuneRACE study and from 950 to 1,500 subjects provided by 6 global collaborators. The sample metadata nearly always contained a de-identified subject ID, COVID-19 status, age in years and sex. HLA class I and class II types, where available, came from metadata supplied by the sample provider rather than from assay-based typing.

What the study reported, not specific to this receptor: The quantity of clinical and demographic metadata differed by source and by participant and was supplied without curation.

A note on this clone: Its antigen is currently not known. No much larger clonotype is one base removed from it; base qualities were not supplied.

Participants in the prospective study were enrolled through a virtual design, were aged about 18 to 90 years, and lived in approximately 25 United States geographic areas. In the prospective study, participants were assigned to cohorts based on the clinical history participants reported in a screening survey and a study questionnaire. A participant counted as exposed if, within 2 weeks of entering the study, that participant had been in contact with someone who had a PCR-confirmed or clinician-diagnosed COVID-19 case. Each participant in the prospective study had whole blood, serum and a nasopharyngeal or oropharyngeal swab collected by mobile phlebotomists. Participants in the prospective study had the option to provide additional blood draws and questionnaires over a roughly 2-month period. Before DNA extraction, blood samples from the prospective study were shipped at room temperature or frozen.

V ends up 5 bases short and J 8 bases short, with an unmatched junction base count of 10. Taken from cysteine to phenylalanine, the CDR3 has 15 residues. The only DNA kept is the CDR3, 45 bases in frame from the first base. The germline V gene sets CDR1 to SGHDT and CDR2 to YYEEEE. TCRbeta CDR3 regions were amplified from genomic DNA using the immunoSEQ Assay, a bias-controlled multiplex PCR. Turning to the authors' computational methods: Nucleated cell counts per sample were estimated from amplification of reference gene primers within the assay. To quantify the absolute abundance of each unique TCRbeta CDR3 rearrangement, sequence reads were collapsed and filtered. For each sample, productive Simpson clonality was calculated as the square root of Simpson's diversity index over productive rearrangements. TCRdb took over this immuneACCESS table, retaining in-frame rearrangements with V and J assigned. Such tables are incomplete; in checked studies, under half of the missing clones stem from an unresolved V gene, and the remainder is unexplained. That table gives V, J and clone size, and the DNA gave D and trimming. Recorded for this sample are 300,000 to 400,000 clones; over 90% of them occurred a single time. The leading ten clones occupy roughly 3.9% of the sample.

The sequence links TRBV5-6 to TRBJ1-2; TRBD1 lines up with 12 middle nucleotides. Sequencing input: PBMCs or T cells enriched from blood (not recorded which). This receptor was taken from a woman aged 30 to 39 who had been exposed to COVID-19. The nucleotide sequence reads as follows: TGTGCCAGCAGTATGATGGGACAGGGGGCTTGGGGCTACACCTTC. Its protein product is CASSMMGQGAWGYTF.